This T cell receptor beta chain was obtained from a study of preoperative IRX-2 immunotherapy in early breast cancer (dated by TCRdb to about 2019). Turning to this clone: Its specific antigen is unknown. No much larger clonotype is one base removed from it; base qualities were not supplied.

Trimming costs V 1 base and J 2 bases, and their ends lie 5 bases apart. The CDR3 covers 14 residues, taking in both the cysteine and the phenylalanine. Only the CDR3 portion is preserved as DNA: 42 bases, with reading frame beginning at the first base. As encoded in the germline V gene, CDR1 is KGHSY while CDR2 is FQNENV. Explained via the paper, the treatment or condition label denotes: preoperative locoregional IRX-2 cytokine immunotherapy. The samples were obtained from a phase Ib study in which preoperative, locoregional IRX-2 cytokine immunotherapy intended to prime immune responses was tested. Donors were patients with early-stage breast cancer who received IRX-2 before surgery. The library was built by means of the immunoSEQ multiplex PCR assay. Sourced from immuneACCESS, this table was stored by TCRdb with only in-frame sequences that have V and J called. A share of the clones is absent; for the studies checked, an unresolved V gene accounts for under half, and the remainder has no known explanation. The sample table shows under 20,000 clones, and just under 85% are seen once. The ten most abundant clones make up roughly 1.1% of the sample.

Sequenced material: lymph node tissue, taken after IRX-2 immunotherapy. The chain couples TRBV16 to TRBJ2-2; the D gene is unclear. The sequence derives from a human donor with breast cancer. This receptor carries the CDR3 CASSQWVNTGELFF. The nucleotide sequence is TGTGCCAGCAGCCAATGGGTAAACACCGGGGAGCTGTTTTTT.